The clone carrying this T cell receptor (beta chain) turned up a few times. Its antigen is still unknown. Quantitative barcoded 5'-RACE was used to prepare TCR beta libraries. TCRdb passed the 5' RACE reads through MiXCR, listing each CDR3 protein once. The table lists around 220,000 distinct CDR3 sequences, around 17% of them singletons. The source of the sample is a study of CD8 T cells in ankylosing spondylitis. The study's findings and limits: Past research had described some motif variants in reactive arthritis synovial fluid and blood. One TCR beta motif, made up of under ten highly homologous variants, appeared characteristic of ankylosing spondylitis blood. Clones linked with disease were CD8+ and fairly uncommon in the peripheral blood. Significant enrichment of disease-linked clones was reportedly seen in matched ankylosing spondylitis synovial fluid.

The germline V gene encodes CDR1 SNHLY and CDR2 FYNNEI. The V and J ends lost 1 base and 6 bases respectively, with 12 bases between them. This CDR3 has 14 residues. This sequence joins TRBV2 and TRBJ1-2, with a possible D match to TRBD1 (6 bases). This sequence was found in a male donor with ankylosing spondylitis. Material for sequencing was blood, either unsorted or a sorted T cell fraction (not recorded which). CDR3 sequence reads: CASSEGVGADGYTF. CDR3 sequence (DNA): TGTGCCAGCAGTGAAGGCGTGGGGGCTGATGGCTACACCTTC. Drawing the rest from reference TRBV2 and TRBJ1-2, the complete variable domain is EPEVTQTPSHQVTQMGQEVILRCVPISNHLYFYWYRQILGQKVEFLVSFYNNEISEKSEIFDDQFSVERPDGSNFTLKIRSTKLEDSAMYFCASSEGVGADGYTFGSGTRLTVV.